This T cell receptor (beta chain) was recorded in a study of PD-1 blockade in classical Hodgkin lymphoma. V was cut by 4 bases and J by 12 bases, with 20 bases left in between. This CDR3 is built from 14 residues. Germline CDR1 SGHNT, CDR2 YYREEE (reference sequence). Each patient relapsed following autologous stem cell transplantation, and prior brentuximab vedotin exposure differed. Assay: immunoSEQ multiplex PCR; the TCRdb copy retains only in-frame clones and omits some. The data hold roughly 97,000 clones, with approximately 80% observed a single time. V and J are TRBV5-4 and TRBJ2-1, with a weak D call TRBD2 (5 bases). The input for sequencing was peripheral blood mononuclear cells (PBMCs), taken at baseline. This clonotype originated in a human donor with classical Hodgkin lymphoma. CDR3 residues: CASSAPARGPGQFF. The CDR3 coding sequence is TGTGCCAGCAGCGCGCCAGCAAGAGGGCCCGGGCAGTTCTTC.